The clone carrying this T cell receptor (beta chain) has only a few counts. Its antigen remains unidentified. The data belong to a study of metastatic and nonmetastatic thyroid tumors. As for the study in general: Malignant thyroid and benign thyroid patients provided blood and tumor or nodule tissue whose repertoires were compared. General study results and limits: As reported, TCR beta diversity in blood and tumor was significantly higher in malignant thyroid tumors than in benign nodules.

In the original analysis: A classifier of distant metastasis in papillary thyroid cancer was built from CDR3 differences (across clinicopathological groups). TCRdb re-clonotyped the PCR reads via MiXCR. The V and J calls here are based on TCRdb, not the publication. The sample yields approximately 4,100 clones, 35% to 45% seen once. The V gene's germline CDR1 is SEHNR and CDR2 FQNEAQ (reference sequence). The CDR3 runs to 14 residues. V was cut by 5 bases and J by 3 bases, with 13 bases left in between. Thyroid surgery had not been preceded by any treatment in any patient. V gene TRBV7-9 combines with J gene TRBJ1-2; possibly TRBD1 for D (6 bases). The clonotype comes from a male donor with papillary thyroid cancer or a benign thyroid nodule (not recorded which). Some clones in this sample may be carry-over from other donors' samples. Material for sequencing was adjacent normal tissue. CDR3 coding DNA: TGTGCCAGCAGCCCGGACAGAGGGGACTATGGCTACACCTTC. Translated, it gives CASSPDRGDYGYTF.